This T cell receptor beta chain was documented in a study of PD-1 blockade in classical Hodgkin lymphoma (dated by TCRdb to about 2020). Context from the whole study: Nivolumab dosing was 3 mg/kg intravenously every 2 weeks, continuing until either disease progression or unacceptable toxicity. A peripheral blood immune signature of response to PD-1 blockade in classical Hodgkin lymphoma was defined using TCR beta sequencing and CyTOF. Overall study results and their limits: By C4D1, a significant rise was seen in CD4+ TCR diversity but not in CD8+ TCR diversity (p=0.0027 vs p=0.16), and the rise was most apparent among complete responders (p=0.02). Diversity was lower in patients who began nivolumab less than 1 year after ASCT, so these patients were left out of later analyses to avoid confounding by immune reconstitution. Trial patients with a complete response had baseline diversity similar to that of newly diagnosed patients, while partial responders and progressors had significantly lower diversity. The study was restricted to a single clinical trial cohort, and the causes of repertoire differences, possibly disease activity or prior therapy, were left undefined. Newly diagnosed patients were reported to have lower baseline TCR diversity than healthy donors, and relapsed/refractory patients were reported to have lower baseline TCR diversity still.

The germline V gene (reference sequence) gives CDR1 as SSHAT and CDR2 as FNYEAQ. Including the terminal cysteine and phenylalanine, the CDR3 comprises 14 residues. This entry keeps only the CDR3 DNA: 42 bases, framed from base 1. The time point label, read with the paper, signifies: cycle 4 day 1 (C4D1), after five to seven weeks of nivolumab. Every trial patient had relapsed after autologous stem cell transplantation, and cohorts A, B and C differed in prior brentuximab vedotin exposure. A total of roughly 60 patients with relapsed/refractory classical Hodgkin lymphoma made up the trial cohort, and each patient's best overall response was complete response, partial response or progressive disease. Single-agent nivolumab was administered to trial patients in the multi-cohort phase II CheckMate 205 trial. Best overall response was determined by an independent review committee according to the 2007 International Working Group response criteria. Trial PBMCs were collected immediately before nivolumab initiation (C1D1) and during therapy at cycle 2 day 1 and cycle 4 day 1. Peripheral blood was collected in 8 mL Vacutainer Cell Preparation Tubes, from which PBMCs were isolated by centrifugation and then cryopreserved.

The Qiagen DNeasy kit was used to extract genomic DNA both from unsorted PBMCs and from the negatively selected CD4+ and CD8+ fractions. TCR beta CDR3 regions were amplified by immunoSEQ multiplex PCR using primers annealing to V and J segments. Amplification bias was minimized using a synthetic immune receptor repertoire, and residual bias was removed computationally after sequencing. The original methods were these. Custom Python scripts were used to quantify repertoire diversity as the Shannon entropy index. Unsorted, CD4+ and CD8+ repertoires were analyzed separately, except for combined analyses in which CD4+ and CD8+ sequences were merged in silico. Clonal expansion was defined as at least a 2-fold frequency increase after treatment relative to C1D1, with a pseudocount of 0.5 for undetected baseline clones. Singleton clones were defined as clones with 0 or 1 copy at C1D1, and non-singleton clones were defined as clones with 2 or more copies. Clones expanded in unsorted samples were labelled as CD4+, CD8+ or unknown by matching protein sequences in sorted samples from the same patient. Wilcoxon tests were applied to paired samples to test diversity changes from C1D1 to C4D1. Not all clones reach the TCRdb copy of this immuneACCESS table, which keeps in-frame sequences only. Checked studies attribute under half of the gap to unresolved V genes and leave the rest unexplained. The V and J calls and the clone size are those of that table, but D and trimming were determined from the DNA. The sample records approximately 38,000 clones, 70% to 80% of which are singletons. The top ten clonotypes cover around 9.5% of the sample.

This clone was detected only once. Its cognate antigen has yet to be identified. The junction departs from germline at one end; a sequencing error may be responsible. This clonotype originated in a human donor with classical Hodgkin lymphoma. This sequence uses TRBV7-7 and TRBJ2-6; too little of a D gene remains to name it. The input for sequencing was peripheral blood mononuclear cells (PBMCs), taken before the fourth cycle of nivolumab. The CDR3 is CASSSGSGANVLTF. In nucleotide form, the sequence is TGTGCTAGCAGCTCCGGCTCTGGGGCCAACGTCCTGACTTTC.